This T cell receptor (beta chain) was retrieved from a study of radiotherapy plus CTLA-4 blockade in lung cancer. CDR3 length equals 12 residues. The V gene's germline CDR1 is GTSNPN and CDR2 SVGIG (reference sequence). Clones were sequenced by immunoSEQ multiplex PCR, and TCRdb holds only the in-frame ones, with some missing. The sample lists about 120,000 clones, approximately 90% occurring once. The source of this sequence is a human donor with non-small cell lung cancer that progressed on radiotherapy plus ipilimumab. Sample: peripheral blood, taken from a patient treated with radiotherapy plus ipilimumab. The chain joins TRBV30 to TRBJ1-1, with TRBD1 matching 7 bases. The CDR3 bases are TGTGCACACACAGGGGTGAACACTGAAGCTTTCTTT. This translates into CAHTGVNTEAFF.